The next 4 T cell receptor beta chains were all read from a single sample in a study of blood T cell repertoires in COVID-19. TCRdb keeps only in-frame clones here, not all; method: immunoSEQ multiplex PCR. The sample yields approximately 17,000 clones, around 89% seen once. The specimen was PBMCs or T cells enriched from blood (not recorded which). Receptors were obtained from a woman aged 25 to 39 who had recovered from COVID-19.

The chain uses TRBV9 and TRBJ1-4; D not certain. V gave up 2 bases and J gave up 8 bases, with 13 bases separating them. Per germline, CDR1 SGDLS and CDR2 YYNGEE. CDR3 length: 14 amino acids. The CDR3 sequence is CASSVGRPNEKLFF. DNA of the CDR3: TGTGCCAGCAGCGTTGGGAGACCAAACGAAAAACTGTTTTTT.

V usage is TRBV5-1 and J usage is TRBJ2-5, with a tentative D call TRBD2 (6 bases). With 1 base removed from V and 0 bases from J, the gap between germline ends came to 10 bases. Germline CDR1 SGHRS, CDR2 YFSETQ. This CDR3 has 15 amino acids. CDR3 residues: CASSLRGDYQETQYF. CDR3 in DNA: TGCGCCAGCAGCTTGCGAGGGGACTACCAAGAGACCCAGTACTTC.

Only one count was recorded for this clone. The genes are TRBV19 and TRBJ2-7, with 7 bases fitting TRBD2. Germline values: CDR1 LNHDA, CDR2 SQIVND (reference sequence). V lost 4 bases to trimming and J lost 3 bases; unmatched junction nucleotides: 9. The CDR3 runs 15 residues. In DNA, the CDR3 is TGTGCCAGTAGTACCGTGGCTAGCGGAAACTACGAGCAGTACTTC. It yields the protein CASSTVASGNYEQYF.

This clone was detected once. CDR3 in amino acids: CASSIDWGGPAFF. Here the CDR3 DNA reads TGTGCCAGTAGTATAGATTGGGGGGGCCCTGCTTTCTTT. This sequence joins TRBV19 and TRBJ1-1; D is perhaps TRBD1 (6 bases). This CDR3 has 13 residues. V dropped 0 bases and J dropped 11 bases, with 13 bases sitting between them. Germline V CDR1 and CDR2: LNHDA, SQIVND (reference sequence).